This TCR beta chain was captured in a study of blood T cells in healthy people across ages. Overall study: Capture via template switching afforded approximately one barcoded beta molecule per two T cells. Regarding the study as a whole: The recorded TCR beta diversity per million T cells decreased in a roughly linear manner with age.

For the second PCR, which ran for roughly 7 to 11 cycles, a sample-barcoded 5' primer and a J-beta primer mix were used. Every single cDNA molecule received a tag from a template-switch adaptor with 12 random nucleotides. TCRdb reprocessed the 5' RACE reads with MiXCR, giving one entry per CDR3 protein. Among some 1.4 million distinct CDR3 sequences listed, approximately 38% were seen once. A remark on this clonotype: Its antigen is undetermined.

The CDR3 has 14 amino acids. Trimming left V 4 bases short and J 6 bases short, with 14 bases between. Extractions gave at least 5.5 micrograms of total RNA per sample. The clonotype originates from a woman aged 18-29 years in good health. Source material: blood. The V call is TRBV12-3 or TRBV12-4, the J call TRBJ2-3; D gene unclear. The CDR3 DNA follows: TGTGCCAGCAGTTCCCCGGTGAGCCAGGATACGCAGTATTTT. Protein: CASSSPVSQDTQYF.